The present T cell receptor beta chain was sequenced within a study of identical twins. This clonotype was counted between two and nine times. TCRdb re-derived calls from the 5' RACE reads in MiXCR, one entry per CDR3 protein. The sample lists about 470,000 distinct CDR3 sequences, roughly 24% occurring once. The CDR3 is 13 residues long. Trimming shortened V by 0 bases and J by 2 bases, and 5 bases separated the two germline ends. Germline loops: CDR1 MNHNY, CDR2 SVGAGI (reference sequence). Every donor was a healthy Caucasian. These data were likewise used in another study, on T cells expressing NK-cell markers. That paper notes: Among a few donors, these clonotypes also ranked first in the CD3+CD56-NKG2C+ fraction.

Sequenced material: CD4+ T cells sorted from blood. This rearrangement joins TRBV6-6 to TRBJ2-7; D call uncertain. This TCR was sampled from a woman aged 18-35 years in good health. CDR3 sequence (DNA): TGTGCCAGCAGTTACTCGAGTACCTACGAGCAGTACTTC. This gives the protein CASSYSSTYEQYF.